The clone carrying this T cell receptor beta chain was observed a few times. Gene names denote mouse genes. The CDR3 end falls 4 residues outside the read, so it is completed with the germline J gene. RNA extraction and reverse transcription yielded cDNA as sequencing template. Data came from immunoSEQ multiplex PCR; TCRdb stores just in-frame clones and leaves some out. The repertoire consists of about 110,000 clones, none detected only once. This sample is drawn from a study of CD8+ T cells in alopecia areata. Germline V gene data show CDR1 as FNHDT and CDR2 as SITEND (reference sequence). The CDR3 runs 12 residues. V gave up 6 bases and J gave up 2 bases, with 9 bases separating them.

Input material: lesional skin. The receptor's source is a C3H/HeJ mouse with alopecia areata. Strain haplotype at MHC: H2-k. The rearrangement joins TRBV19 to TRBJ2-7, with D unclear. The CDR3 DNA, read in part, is TGTGCCAGCAAAGGGTCCCCCTAT. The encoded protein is CASKGSPY. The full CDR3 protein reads CASKGSPYEQYF. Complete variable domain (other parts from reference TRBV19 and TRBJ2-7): GGIITQTPKFLIGQEGQKLTLKCQQNFNHDTMYWYRQDSGKGLRLIYYSITENDLQKGDLSEGYDASREKKSSFSLTVTSAQKNEMAVFLCASKGSPYEQYFGPGTRLTVL.